This entry lists 17 T cell receptor beta chains sequenced from one sample in a study of T cell changes during pregnancy in multiple sclerosis. Profiled with immunoSEQ multiplex PCR; TCRdb holds only in-frame clones, not every one. Of fewer than 45,000 clones listed, 93% are singletons. Sequencing used CD4+ T cells from peripheral blood mononuclear cells, obtained in the third trimester of pregnancy. The receptors were gathered from a female donor with multiple sclerosis, enrolled in a pregnancy study.

The V call is TRBV7-8, the J call TRBJ2-2; D gene unclear. The germline V gene encodes CDR1 SGHVS and CDR2 FQNEAQ. This CDR3 is built from 16 residues. Trimming pared 5 bases from V and 0 bases from J, leaving 13 bases between. CDR3 loop: CASSPVFDTNTGELFF. CDR3 sequence (DNA): TGTGCCAGCAGCCCCGTCTTCGACACGAACACCGGGGAGCTGTTTTTT.

The V gene is TRBV30, the J gene TRBJ1-2, with D tentatively TRBD1 (6 bases). V gave up 3 bases and J gave up 2 bases, with 10 bases separating them. The CDR3 covers 13 residues. The germline V gene encodes CDR1 GTSNPN and CDR2 SVGIG (reference sequence). The chain's CDR3 is CAWSPGANYGYTF. DNA for the CDR3: TGTGCCTGGAGCCCAGGGGCAAACTATGGCTACACCTTC.

The CDR3 here is CASSTGGRAVEQFF. CDR3 nucleotide sequence: TGTGCCAGTAGTACTGGCGGGAGGGCCGTTGAGCAGTTCTTC. V gene TRBV19 combines with J gene TRBJ2-1; 9 nucleotides align to TRBD2. Unmatched junction bases numbered 7, after V lost 4 bases and J lost 9 bases. The CDR3 covers 14 residues. Germline lookup yields CDR1 LNHDA and CDR2 SQIVND (reference sequence). Combining the CDR3 with reference TRBV19 and TRBJ2-1 gives the whole variable domain DGGITQSPKYLFRKEGQNVTLSCEQNLNHDAMYWYRQDPGQGLRLIYYSQIVNDFQKGDIAEGYSVSREKKESFPLTVTSAQKNPTAFYLCASSTGGRAVEQFFGPGTRLTVL.

This clone has a handful of counts. J is TRBJ2-7 and V is TRBV6-5, with 7 positions matching TRBD2. CDR1 is MNHEY, CDR2 SVGAGI, per germline. The junction had 5 bases not matched to a gene; V was cut back by 5 bases and J by 1 base. The CDR3 extends over 14 amino acids. This CDR3 reads CASSRTSVSYEQYF. Here the CDR3 DNA reads TGTGCCAGCAGTCGTACTAGCGTGTCCTACGAGCAGTACTTC.

The gene calls are TRBV19 and TRBJ1-4; D may be TRBD1 (5 bases). Trimming stripped 3 bases from V and 10 bases from J, with 12 bases between. This CDR3 contains 13 residues. CDR1 is LNHDA, CDR2 SQIVND, per germline (reference sequence). The chain's CDR3 is CASSIARGGKLFF. The CDR3 DNA is TGTGCCAGTAGTATCGCGAGGGGAGGAAAACTGTTTTTT.

The rearrangement links TRBV5-5 to TRBJ2-1, with 10 bases aligning to TRBD2. Per germline, CDR1 SGHKS and CDR2 YYEKEE (reference sequence). V shed 4 bases, J shed 3 bases, and the junction held 4 bases outside the gene matches. The CDR3 has 15 amino acids. The CDR3 loop is CASSRGLADYNEQFF. CDR3 nucleotides: TGTGCCAGCAGCCGCGGACTAGCGGACTACAATGAGCAGTTCTTC.

The rearrangement joins TRBV6-5 to TRBJ1-4; possible D gene TRBD1, 6 bases. The CDR3 length is 14 residues. The V end was cut by 2 bases, the J end by 5 bases, with 9 bases between. Germline CDR1 is MNHEY and CDR2 is SVGAGI. The CDR3 reads CASSYGQTNEKLFF. CDR3 in DNA: TGTGCCAGCAGTTACGGACAGACGAATGAAAAACTGTTTTTT.

This rearrangement joins TRBV5-1 to TRBJ2-3; the match to TRBD1 covers 8 bases. The CDR3 totals 15 residues. With V trimmed by 4 bases and J by 0 bases, 4 bases remained unmatched. Germline loops: CDR1 SGHRS, CDR2 YFSETQ. CDR3 DNA sequence: TGCGCCAGCAGCCTCAGGGGGCTGAGCACAGATACGCAGTATTTT. Encoded protein: CASSLRGLSTDTQYF.

J is TRBJ1-3 and V is TRBV5-1; no clear D gene. Trimming left V 3 bases short and J 0 bases short, with 13 bases between. The CDR3 runs 16 residues. The germline CDR1 and CDR2 sequences are SGHRS and YFSETQ. The CDR3 nucleotides are TGCGCCAGCAGCTCTCAGGTACTCCACTCTGGAAACACCATATATTTT. This encodes CASSSQVLHSGNTIYF.

The chain uses TRBV7-2 and TRBJ2-5; 7 bases map to TRBD2. Looked up from germline, CDR1 is SGHTA and CDR2 is FQGNSA. This CDR3 spans 15 amino acids. J was trimmed by 3 bases and V by 2 bases; bases with no gene match: 6. The CDR3 is CASSLFRLAEETQYF. The DNA for the CDR3 is TGTGCCAGCAGCTTATTCCGACTAGCCGAAGAGACCCAGTACTTC.

This clone came up once. This CDR3 reads CAWSPIARQGRETQYF. CDR3 nucleotides: TGTGCCTGGAGTCCGATCGCCCGACAGGGGCGAGAGACCCAGTACTTC. The chain recombines TRBV30 with TRBJ2-5; 8 nucleotides match TRBD1. The V gene's germline CDR1 is GTSNPN and CDR2 SVGIG (reference sequence). This CDR3 has 16 amino acids. V dropped 2 bases and J dropped 4; count of bases not matched to a gene: 12.

This rearrangement joins TRBV2 to TRBJ2-7; no reliable D call. V lost 7 bases, J lost 0 bases, and 13 bases lay in between. CDR1 is SNHLY and CDR2 is FYNNEI in the germline V gene. The CDR3 loop spans 14 amino acids. The CDR3 DNA reads TGTGCCAGCAATTATGGAGATCCCTCCTACGAGCAGTACTTC. Protein product: CASNYGDPSYEQYF.

This clone has a single count. The chain couples TRBV5-4 to TRBJ2-5; D is ambiguous. Trimming cost V 0 bases and J 2 bases, with 5 bases left between them. Per germline, CDR1 SGHNT and CDR2 YYREEE (reference sequence). The CDR3 contains 13 residues. As DNA, the CDR3 is TGTGCCAGCAGCTTGGTATCTCAAGAGACCCAGTACTTC. This translates into CASSLVSQETQYF.

J is TRBJ2-7 and V is TRBV5-1; 7 bases line up with TRBD1. The length of the CDR3 is 15 residues. Germline CDR1 SGHRS, CDR2 YFSETQ. With V trimmed by 1 base and J by 0 bases, 4 bases remained unmatched. CDR3 sequence (DNA): TGCGCCAGCAGCTTGAACAGGGGCTTCTCCTACGAGCAGTACTTC. This gives the protein CASSLNRGFSYEQYF.

The rearrangement links TRBV5-1 to TRBJ2-1, with 9 bases fitting TRBD2. Germline V lookup: CDR1 SGHRS, CDR2 YFSETQ. J lost 6 bases, V lost 3 bases, and 7 bases had no gene match. The CDR3 spans 15 residues. CDR3 DNA sequence: TGCGCCAGCAGCTCCGGGACTAGCTTTGTCAATGAGCAGTTCTTC. Translating gives CASSSGTSFVNEQFF.

The rearrangement links TRBV6-1 to TRBJ1-5; the D is unclear. Germline assignment: CDR1 MNHNS and CDR2 SASEGT. The CDR3 runs 15 residues. V lost 4 bases to trimming and J lost 6 bases, with 16 bases between them. The CDR3: CASSVSAAGRQPQHF. DNA of the CDR3: TGTGCCAGCAGTGTATCGGCGGCGGGCCGTCAGCCCCAGCATTTT.

V usage is TRBV13 and J usage is TRBJ1-1; D is uncertain. Germline CDR1 PRHDT, CDR2 FYEKMQ (reference sequence). The CDR3 has 11 amino acids. V was pared by 2 bases and J by 7 bases, with 5 bases between. The CDR3 region has the DNA TGTGCCAGCAGCTTACGCAGTGAAGCTTTCTTT. This translates into CASSLRSEAFF. Together with reference TRBV13 and TRBJ1-1, the CDR3 gives the full variable domain: AAGVIQSPRHLIKEKRETATLKCYPIPRHDTVYWYQQGPGQDPQFLISFYEKMQSDKGSIPDRFSAQQFSDYHSELNMSSLELGDSALYFCASSLRSEAFFGQGTRLTVV.